Listed below are T cell receptor beta chains from one sample, sequenced in a study of human T cells and chemical hapten exposure. TCRdb re-derived calls from the RACE reads in MiXCR, one entry per CDR3 protein. The sample has 55,000 to 75,000 distinct CDR3 sequences, 12% seen once. Sequences were derived from whole blood, sampled in connection with sensitization to the hapten diphenylcyclopropenone (DPC). Receptor source: a man in his thirties or forties with alopecia areata. Some clones in this sample may be carry-over from other donors' samples. Each CDR3 is given with its conserved first and last residue. A D gene is named only where the DNA matches it firmly. Some rows have no size entry. The others give once, few or many, or a class for an expanded clone.

CDR3nt: TGTGCCAGCAGCCCCGAAGCTGTGCTAGCGGGGGGGATAAAGATGGAGACCCAGTACTTC
CDR3aa: CASSPEAVLAGGIKMETQYF
v_gene: TRBV3-1
abundance: many
d_gene: TRBD2
len: 20
j_gene: TRBJ2-5

CDR3nt: TGTGCCAGCAGTGGTACTGAAATCGGGGGCTACACCTTC
CDR3aa: CASSGTEIGGYTF
v_gene: TRBV2
abundance: -
d_gene: -
len: 13
j_gene: TRBJ1-2

CDR3nt: TGCGCCAGCAGCCATGGCCTCGTCGGGGGCGGCAACGAGCAGTACTTC
CDR3aa: CASSHGLVGGGNEQYF
v_gene: TRBV4-1
abundance: few
d_gene: -
len: 16
j_gene: TRBJ2-7

CDR3nt: TGTGCCAGCAGTTTAGCGGGGGGGTACAATGAGCAGTTCTTC
CDR3aa: CASSLAGGYNEQFF
v_gene: TRBV28
abundance: many
d_gene: TRBD2
len: 14
j_gene: TRBJ2-1

CDR3nt: TGCGCCAGCAGCCAAGGATGGACAGGGGGAACCACAGTAGGGTACGAGCAGTACTTC
CDR3aa: CASSQGWTGGTTVGYEQYF
v_gene: TRBV4-3
abundance: many
d_gene: TRBD1
len: 19
j_gene: TRBJ2-7

CDR3nt: TGCAGCGTTGGGGGAGTAGGCGAGCAGTACTTC
CDR3aa: CSVGGVGEQYF
v_gene: TRBV29-1
abundance: -
d_gene: -
len: 11
j_gene: TRBJ2-7

CDR3nt: TGCGCCAGCACACGATTAAAGGGGGACAGGGTCGCTGGGGCCAACGTCCTGACTTTC
CDR3aa: CASTRLKGDRVAGANVLTF
v_gene: TRBV4-3
abundance: many
d_gene: TRBD1
len: 19
j_gene: TRBJ2-6

CDR3nt: TGCGCCAGCAGCCAGGGGGTCGAAGCTTTCTTT
CDR3aa: CASSQGVEAFF
v_gene: TRBV5-1
abundance: many
d_gene: TRBD1
len: 11
j_gene: TRBJ1-1

CDR3nt: TGTGCCAGCAGTCACCGACCAGGACGGAGTTTTCCCACTGAAGCTTTCTTT
CDR3aa: CASSHRPGRSFPTEAFF
v_gene: TRBV6-2/TRBV6-3
abundance: few
d_gene: -
len: 17
j_gene: TRBJ1-1

CDR3nt: TGTGCCAGCAGTCCATGGTTGAACACTGAAGCTTTCTTT
CDR3aa: CASSPWLNTEAFF
v_gene: TRBV27
abundance: many
d_gene: -
len: 13
j_gene: TRBJ1-1

CDR3nt: TGTGCCAGCAGCCGGAGGGACAGTTATAATTCACCCCTCCACTTT
CDR3aa: CASSRRDSYNSPLHF
v_gene: TRBV5-6
abundance: many
d_gene: TRBD1
len: 15
j_gene: TRBJ1-6

CDR3nt: TGTGCCAGCAGCTGGACAGGGGGACGCCAAGAGACCCAGTACTTC
CDR3aa: CASSWTGGRQETQYF
v_gene: TRBV7-6
abundance: many
d_gene: TRBD1
len: 15
j_gene: TRBJ2-5

CDR3nt: TGCGCCAGCAGGGACAGGGGGCAAAGTTCGGATGGCTACACCTTC
CDR3aa: CASRDRGQSSDGYTF
v_gene: TRBV4-3
abundance: -
d_gene: TRBD1
len: 15
j_gene: TRBJ1-2

CDR3nt: TGTGCCAGCAGCGGCAAGGGAGGTAGTTACCAAGAGACCCAGTACTTC
CDR3aa: CASSGKGGSYQETQYF
v_gene: TRBV5-4
abundance: -
d_gene: -
len: 16
j_gene: TRBJ2-5

CDR3nt: TGCAGCGTTGAAAGACCCCAGGGGACTGAAGCTTTCTTT
CDR3aa: CSVERPQGTEAFF
v_gene: TRBV29-1
abundance: few
d_gene: -
len: 13
j_gene: TRBJ1-1

CDR3nt: TGTGCCAGCAGCGCGGGACAGGTAGCGCATCAGCCCCAGCATTTT
CDR3aa: CASSAGQVAHQPQHF
v_gene: TRBV9
abundance: -
d_gene: TRBD1
len: 15
j_gene: TRBJ1-5

CDR3nt: TGTGCTAGTGGTTCCCGACAGGGTAATCAGCCCCAGCATTTT
CDR3aa: CASGSRQGNQPQHF
v_gene: TRBV12-5
abundance: few
d_gene: TRBD1
len: 14
j_gene: TRBJ1-5